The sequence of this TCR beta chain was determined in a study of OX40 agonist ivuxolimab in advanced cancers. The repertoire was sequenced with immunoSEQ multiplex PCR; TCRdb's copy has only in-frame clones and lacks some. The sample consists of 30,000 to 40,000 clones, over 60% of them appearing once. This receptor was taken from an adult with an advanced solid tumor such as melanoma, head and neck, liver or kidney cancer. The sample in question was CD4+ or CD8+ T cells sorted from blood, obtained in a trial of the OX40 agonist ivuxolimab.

CDR3 in amino acids: CATSRPVMNTEAFF. In DNA, the CDR3 is TGTGCCACCAGCAGACCAGTGATGAACACTGAAGCTTTCTTT. The chain carries TRBV15 and TRBJ1-1; D is undetermined. V lost 2 bases and J 0 bases, leaving 7 bases between the germline ends. The CDR3 runs to 14 residues. Germline V gives CDR1 LNHNV, CDR2 YYDKDF (reference sequence).